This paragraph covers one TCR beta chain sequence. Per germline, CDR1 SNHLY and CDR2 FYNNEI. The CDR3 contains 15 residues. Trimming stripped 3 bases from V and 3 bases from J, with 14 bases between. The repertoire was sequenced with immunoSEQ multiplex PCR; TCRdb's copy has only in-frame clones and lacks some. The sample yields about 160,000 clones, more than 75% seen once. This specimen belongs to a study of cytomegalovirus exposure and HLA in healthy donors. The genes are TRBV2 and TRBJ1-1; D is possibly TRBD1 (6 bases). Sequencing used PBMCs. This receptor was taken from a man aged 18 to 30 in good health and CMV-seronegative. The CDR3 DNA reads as TGTGCCAGCAGTGACGCCAGGGGCTGGGACACTGAAGCTTTCTTT. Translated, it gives CASSDARGWDTEAFF.